A selection of T cell receptor beta chains follows, all from one sample in a study of PD-1 blockade in classical Hodgkin lymphoma. This table comes from immunoSEQ multiplex PCR, and its TCRdb copy is limited to in-frame clones, with some not included. Of about 93,000 clones detected, 80% to 95% appear once; the ten largest clones hold under 3%. This sample comprised peripheral blood mononuclear cells (PBMCs), obtained before the second cycle of nivolumab. These receptors came from a human donor with classical Hodgkin lymphoma. The CDR3 runs from the conserved cysteine through the conserved F or W. Each record gives: D gene, J gene, clone size, CDR3 length, V gene, CDR3 DNA, CDR3 protein. A D gene is named only where the DNA matches it firmly. Clone size is stated in some rows and not others, as once, few, many or a class when expanded.

>-|TRBJ1-5|once|13|TRBV27
TGTGCCAGCAGTTTACGGGGGAGTCAGCCCCAGCATTTT
CASSLRGSQPQHF
>TRBD2|TRBJ2-3|-|15|TRBV6-5
TGTGCCAGCAGAACCCCTAGCGGGAGATCAGATACGCAGTATTTT
CASRTPSGRSDTQYF
>-|TRBJ1-2|-|11|TRBV28
TGTGCCAGCAGCCTCGGGGGCCGCTACACCTTC
CASSLGGRYTF
>-|TRBJ2-7|-|13|TRBV27
TGTGCCAGCAGGGCAACAGGATCCTACGAGCAGTACTTC
CASRATGSYEQYF
>TRBD1|TRBJ2-7|-|14|TRBV6-1
TGTGCCAGCAGCGCCGGGACAGGGAAAGGCGAGCAGTACTTC
CASSAGTGKGEQYF
>-|TRBJ1-1|-|12|TRBV18
TGTGCCAGCTCACCAGGGGGACCTGAAGCTTTCTTT
CASSPGGPEAFF
>-|TRBJ1-5|-|12|TRBV28
TGTGCCAGCAGACTCCCCGGATCGGCCCAGCATTTT
CASRLPGSAQHF
>-|TRBJ2-3|once|15|TRBV11-2
TGTGCCAGCAGCTTAGGCGGCGGAAGCACAGATACGCAGTATTTT
CASSLGGGSTDTQYF
>TRBD1|TRBJ1-1|-|12|TRBV29-1
TGCAGCGTGACAGGGGGCCCCACTGAAGCTTTCTTT
CSVTGGPTEAFF
>-|TRBJ1-5|-|19|TRBV21-1
TGTGCCAGCAAGGTGATTCCAAACCACGACAGACATAGCAATCAGCCCCAGCATTTT
CASKVIPNHDRHSNQPQHF
>-|TRBJ1-2|-|14|TRBV11-2
TGTGCCAGCAGCTTTGATGTGGGTCCTTATGGCTACACCTTC
CASSFDVGPYGYTF
>-|TRBJ2-7|once|14|TRBV7-2
TGTGCCAGCAGCTCTGCGGCCGCTGCGGGGGAGCAGTACTTC
CASSSAAAAGEQYF
>-|TRBJ2-7|-|13|TRBV6-5
TGTGCCAGCAGTTACGCGGGCGCCTACGAGCAGTACTTC
CASSYAGAYEQYF
>-|TRBJ2-3|-|13|TRBV27
TGTGCCAGCAGTTTAGGTGGCACAGATACGCAGTATTTT
CASSLGGTDTQYF
>-|TRBJ2-7|-|14|TRBV6-5
TGTGCCAGCAGTTACCAGAATCAGGGAAGCGAGCAGTACTTC
CASSYQNQGSEQYF
>TRBD1|TRBJ1-2|-|16|TRBV7-9
TGTGCCAGCAGCTTGCTACACAGGGGGCAGGACTATGGCTACACCTTC
CASSLLHRGQDYGYTF
>TRBD2|TRBJ2-3|-|15|TRBV5-1
TGCGCCAGCAGTTACGCTAGCGGGGTCACAGATACGCAGTATTTT
CASSYASGVTDTQYF
>-|TRBJ2-1|-|12|TRBV5-4
TGTGCCAGCAGCTTGGATCTCGGTGAGCAGTTCTTC
CASSLDLGEQFF
>-|TRBJ1-5|-|15|TRBV5-1
TGCGCCAGCAGCGCCGAGGGAAATAAGGGTCAGCCCCAGCATTTT
CASSAEGNKGQPQHF
>-|TRBJ1-2|once|13|TRBV5-4
TGTGCCAGCAGCTTTCGCGGGGCGTATGGCTACACCTTC
CASSFRGAYGYTF
>-|TRBJ1-2|-|16|TRBV28
TGTGCCAGCAGTCCGCCGGTGAGAACCCGAGACTATGGCTACACCTTC
CASSPPVRTRDYGYTF
>TRBD1|TRBJ2-1|-|15|TRBV5-6
TGTGCCAGCAGCTTCGGGACAGCTTCCTACAATGAGCAGTTCTTC
CASSFGTASYNEQFF
>-|TRBJ2-7|-|14|TRBV28
TGTGCCAGCACCCGCGGCGGGTTTACCTACGAGCAGTACTTC
CASTRGGFTYEQYF
>-|TRBJ2-7|-|14|TRBV14
TGTGCCAGCAGCCGAAACTACAGGGCGGGCGAGCAGTACTTC
CASSRNYRAGEQYF
>-|TRBJ2-3|-|14|TRBV11-2
TGTGCCAGCAGCTTAGCGCGGTGGACAGATACGCAGTATTTT
CASSLARWTDTQYF
>-|TRBJ1-4|once|16|TRBV7-8
TGTGCCAGCAGCCAATCCTCAGGGAAGAGGAAAGAAAAACTGTTTTTT
CASSQSSGKRKEKLFF
>-|TRBJ2-1|-|15|TRBV10-3
TGTGCCATCAGTGCATCAGGGGCTCCTAGCTATGAGCAGTTCTTC
CAISASGAPSYEQFF
>TRBD1|TRBJ2-3|-|13|TRBV4-1
TGCGCCAGCAGGGGACAGCTCCCGGATACGCAGTATTTT
CASRGQLPDTQYF
>TRBD2|TRBJ2-3|-|16|TRBV4-1
TGCGCCAGCAGCTCTCAAGCGGGGGCCTTCACAGATACGCAGTATTTT
CASSSQAGAFTDTQYF
>TRBD1|TRBJ1-4|-|17|TRBV28
TGTGCCAGCAGTTCCTACAGGGGCACGCGGGCTAATGAAAAACTGTTTTTT
CASSSYRGTRANEKLFF
>-|TRBJ1-3|-|16|TRBV5-1
TGCGCCAGCAGCTTGGATGGGGGCGGCAGGGTAAACACCATATATTTT
CASSLDGGGRVNTIYF
>TRBD1|TRBJ1-2|-|17|TRBV5-1
TGCGCCAGCAGCCCTAAACCAGGGACAGGGATAAACTATGGCTACACCTTC
CASSPKPGTGINYGYTF
>-|TRBJ1-2|-|13|TRBV10-3
TGTGCCATCAGGGGGACGAAAAACTATGGCTACACCTTC
CAIRGTKNYGYTF
>-|TRBJ2-4|-|14|TRBV18
TGTGCCAGCTCACCACCCACAGATAAAAACATTCAGTACTTC
CASSPPTDKNIQYF
>-|TRBJ1-1|-|11|TRBV5-1
TGCGCCAGCAGCTTGGGGCCAGAGGCTTTCTTT
CASSLGPEAFF
>TRBD2|TRBJ2-7|-|19|TRBV15
TGTGCCACCAGCAGAGCCCCACCCCTGACTAGCGGGATCGCCTACGAGCAGTACTTC
CATSRAPPLTSGIAYEQYF
>TRBD1|TRBJ1-1|-|12|TRBV27
TGTCCCCCGACAGGGCAACGAACTGAAGCTTTCTTT
CPPTGQRTEAFF
>-|TRBJ1-2|-|15|TRBV27
TGTGCCAGCAGTTTTTTACGGGGGGATAACTATGGCTACACCTTC
CASSFLRGDNYGYTF
>-|TRBJ1-4|-|14|TRBV18
TGTGCCAGCTCTCACGGACTGCCGAATGAAAAACTGTTTTTT
CASSHGLPNEKLFF
>-|TRBJ2-7|-|16|TRBV7-9
TGTGCCAGCAGCTTACTTGAGGGAGGGACATCCTACGAGCAGTACTTC
CASSLLEGGTSYEQYF
>-|TRBJ1-4|few|19|TRBV4-1
TGCGCCAGCAGCCAAGATGGGGGGGGCTGGAGTACGGGTAATGAAAAACTGTTTTTT
CASSQDGGGWSTGNEKLFF
>TRBD1|TRBJ2-7|-|14|TRBV30
TGTGCCTGGAGCCAGACAGGGTTCTCCTACGAGCAGTACTTC
CAWSQTGFSYEQYF
>-|TRBJ2-3|-|19|TRBV5-6
TGTGCCAGCAGCTTGGATTTTATTCTTCCAGACACCAACACAGATACGCAGTATTTT
CASSLDFILPDTNTDTQYF
>-|TRBJ2-7|-|14|TRBV6-1
TGTGCCAGCAGGACCACAGCAACGACCTACGAGCAGTACTTC
CASRTTATTYEQYF
>-|TRBJ2-4|once|16|TRBV7-8
TGTGCCAGCAGCCCCGCGGACCGAATAGCCAAAAACATTCAGTACTTC
CASSPADRIAKNIQYF
>TRBD1|TRBJ2-7|-|14|TRBV19
TGTGCCAGTACCACCCGGACAGGCGGCAACGAGCAGTACTTC
CASTTRTGGNEQYF
>-|TRBJ2-2|-|17|TRBV7-9
TGTGCCAGCAGCTCCCGGCCTACAGAAACCTCAACCGGGGAGCTGTTTTTT
CASSSRPTETSTGELFF
>TRBD2|TRBJ2-1|-|16|TRBV10-1
TGCGCCAGCAGTCCCCCAGCGGCGGGAGCCTACAATGAGCAGTTCTTC
CASSPPAAGAYNEQFF
>TRBD2|TRBJ2-3|-|21|TRBV5-1
TGCGCCAGCAGCCCCCGTCGGGCCACTCGGACTAGCGGGGGTAGCACAGATACGCAGTATTTT
CASSPRRATRTSGGSTDTQYF
>TRBD2|TRBJ2-1|once|14|TRBV7-8
TGTGCCAGCAGCTTTCCACTAGCGGGTAATGAGCAGTTCTTC
CASSFPLAGNEQFF
>-|TRBJ1-3|-|14|TRBV19
TGTGCCAGTAATGCCGTCCGGCGGGGAAACACCATATATTTT
CASNAVRRGNTIYF
>-|TRBJ1-2|few|10|TRBV29-1
TGCAGCGTTGAAGACCTAATTACGAGCTTC
CSVEDLITSF
>-|TRBJ2-3|-|15|TRBV7-9
TGTGCCAGCAGCCCACGGGGCGTAGGAGCAGATACGCAGTATTTT
CASSPRGVGADTQYF
>TRBD1|TRBJ2-7|-|14|TRBV6-6
TGTGCCAGCAGTTCGAGACAGGGAAGGAACGAGCAGTACTTC
CASSSRQGRNEQYF
>-|TRBJ2-5|-|16|TRBV30
TGTGCCTGCTGCCTGGACCCGAGGAGGCACCAAGAGACCCAGTACTTC
CACCLDPRRHQETQYF